The 5 T cell receptor beta chains below come from one sample, sequenced in a study of CXCR3-negative and CXCR3-positive naive CD8 T cells. Study-wide results and caveats: Naive CXCR3-positive cells had TRB CDR3s more hydrophobic than those of CXCR3-negative naive cells.

UMI-tagged TRB cDNA libraries were built via 5' RACE. TCRdb reprocessed the 5' RACE reads, with one entry per CDR3 protein and no DNA. This listing includes 75,000 to 100,000 distinct CDR3 sequences. These receptors' targets are unknown. The sequencing input was naive CXCR3+ CD8+ T cells from blood. Regarding subset: CD45RO-CCR7+CD27+CD95- naive CD8+ T cells expressing CXCR3 (TNR3+). The origin of the receptors is a human donor in good health. Some clones in this sample may be carry-over from other donors' samples.

J is TRBJ2-7 and V is TRBV7-9; there is no DNA to check the TCRdb D call of TRBD1. CDR3 length: 15 amino acids. The germline gives CDR1 SEHNR, CDR2 FQNEAQ (reference sequence). Here the CDR3 reads CASRGRDRDRYEQYF. Together with reference TRBV7-9 and TRBJ2-7, the CDR3 gives the full variable domain: DTGVSQNPRHKITKRGQNVTFRCDPISEHNRLYWYRQTLGQGPEFLTYFQNEAQLEKSRLLSDRFSAERPKGSFSTLEIQRTEQGDSAMYLCASRGRDRDRYEQYFGPGTRLTVT.

The chain combines TRBV28 with TRBJ2-2. The germline V gene encodes CDR1 MDHEN and CDR2 SYDVKM. The CDR3 has 14 residues. CDR3 residues: CASSLGWDTGELFF. Supplemented by reference TRBV28 and TRBJ2-2, the full variable domain reads DVKVTQSSRYLVKRTGEKVFLECVQDMDHENMFWYRQDPGLGLRLIYFSYDVKMKEKGDIPEGYSVSREKKERFSLILESASTNQTSMYLCASSLGWDTGELFFGEGSRLTVL.

The chain combines TRBV4-3 with TRBJ2-2; the TCRdb call, TRBD2, lacks DNA for checking. The CDR3 is 17 residues long. Per the germline V gene, CDR1 is LGHNA and CDR2 is YSLEER. CDR3 in amino acids: CASSQDRGGGPTGELFF.

This rearrangement joins TRBV12-2 to TRBJ2-7; TCRdb gives TRBD1 as the D gene, but with no DNA this cannot be confirmed. TRBV12-2 has pseudogene status. This CDR3 contains 14 residues. CDR3 region: CACYPGQTIYEQYF.

The chain has TRBV6-4 and TRBJ1-1. The CDR3 is made up of 13 amino acids. From germline, CDR1 is MRHNA and CDR2 SNTAGT. CDR3 region: CASSENTDTQAFF.